Given below is one T cell receptor (beta chain) in context. The clone's antigen remains unknown. One base away there is no much larger clone; base qualities are not given. These data originate in a study of response to subunit inactivated influenza vaccine (dated by TCRdb to 2016 to 2019). With regard to the full study: Deep quantitative T cell receptor repertoire profiling was used in the study to track responses to a trivalent subunit inactivated influenza vaccine. Overall study outcomes, separate from this receptor: The authors suggested that each seasonal influenza vaccination may recruit only a limited number of new T cells.

The method behind the library was RT-PCR. Sequencing took place on an Illumina HiSeq 2500. TCRdb ran its own pipeline on the public reads, namely fastp trimming at Q25 and MiXCR clone calling, and kept in-frame beta chains. Each entry is one CDR3 protein sequence, shown with its most common DNA and genes. This sample has 150,000 to 200,000 distinct CDR3 sequences in its table, and 10% to 15% of those were observed once. The ten largest clones add up to approximately 32% of the sample. The cysteine opens and the phenylalanine closes a CDR3 of 13 amino acids. The CDR3 DNA has 39 bases and is translated from base 1. CDR1 is given as MDHEN and CDR2 as SYDVKM, both from the germline V gene. V lost 5 bases and J lost 3 bases; the stretch between them is 11 bases long. This sample also belongs to another study, concerning T cells expressing NK-cell markers. Per the second study: The TCR beta cDNA libraries were made using 5'RACE template switching, a step that added both a universal primer site and unique molecular identifiers. In sorted CD3+CD56+NKG2C+, CD3+CD56+NKG2C- and CD3+CD56-NKG2C+ T-cell subsets from eight donors, TCR beta-chain repertoires were profiled. Seven of the eight sequenced donors were HCMV-seropositive and one was HCMV-seronegative. To restrict sorting to alphabetaTCR-expressing T cells, an anti-gammadeltaTCR antibody was added in several experiments. In several donors, the dominant CD3+CD56+NKG2C+ clonotypes were found to rank among the top 10 CD8+ clonotypes and to make up roughly 1.0-7.0% of CD8+ T cells. Those dominant clonotypes were again the most abundant among CD3+CD56-NKG2C+ cells in four donors, at 28.3-60.1%. Whether the expanded NKG2C-expressing T cell clones were specific for HCMV antigens remained unclear. The study sequenced eight donors, all healthy volunteers chosen at random: three men and five women. To determine HCMV serostatus, a commercial ELISA kit was used to detect HCMV-specific IgG in serum. Peripheral blood mononuclear cells were isolated from blood by Ficoll density gradient centrifugation. CD4+ and CD8+ T cells were isolated from PBMC by magnetic immunoseparation with Miltenyi isolation kits. cDNA synthesis was primed from the TCR beta constant segment, followed by two successive PCR amplification steps. The libraries were sequenced on Illumina HiSeq 2000/2500, MiSeq or NextSeq, producing 2 x 150 bp reads. MIGEC handled demultiplexing of the reads and grouping by UMI, while MiTCR was used to assemble and quantify clonotypes. To remove erroneous sequences, TCR cDNA sequences were retained only when supported by two or more reads. The tcR package was used for downstream repertoire analysis, and clonotypes were matched across fractions by CDR3 nucleotide sequence plus V segment. Antigen specificity was annotated against VDJdb with VDJmatch, allowing one amino acid substitution in CDR3.

Specimen: CD8+ T cells sorted from PBMCs, collected approximately 13 days after vaccination. The chain links TRBV28 with TRBJ2-7; no confident D gene assignment can be made. The receptor was derived from a man in his fifties or sixties who received an inactivated influenza vaccine. Donor details come from another sample of the same person, matched by shared clones. Read as DNA, the sequence is TGTGCCAGCAGTGTGACGATCTACTACGAGCAGTACTTC. It is translated as CASSVTIYYEQYF.